One sample yielded the 4 T cell receptor beta chains listed below, sequenced in a study of shared clonotypes between healthy human individuals. The repertoire was sequenced with immunoSEQ multiplex PCR; TCRdb's copy has only in-frame clones and lacks some. The sample records approximately 2.5 million clones, 93% being singletons. Sequenced sample: naive CD4+ T cells from PBMCs. Indicated subset: CD45RA+ positively selected. Receptors originate from a man younger than 35 in good health. Some clones in this sample may be carry-over from other donors' samples.

The chain employs TRBV5-1 and TRBJ2-1; 13 nucleotides line up with TRBD2. Looked up from germline, CDR1 is SGHRS and CDR2 is YFSETQ. Losses at the gene ends were 0 bases for V and 6 bases for J; bases not matched to a gene: 3. CDR3 length: 16 amino acids. The CDR3 loop is CASSLGTSGGLNEQFF. CDR3 coding DNA: TGCGCCAGCAGCTTGGGGACTAGCGGGGGCCTCAATGAGCAGTTCTTC.

The chain couples TRBV2 to TRBJ1-2, with unresolved D. The CDR3 runs 13 residues. Germline V gene sequence: CDR1 SNHLY, CDR2 FYNNEI. V was trimmed by 7 bases and J by 7 bases, leaving 16 bases between them. The CDR3 region is CASTLMPGSGYTF. For the CDR3, the DNA is TGTGCCAGCACCTTGATGCCGGGGTCTGGCTACACCTTC. The whole variable domain, filled in from reference TRBV2 and TRBJ1-2, reads EPEVTQTPSHQVTQMGQEVILRCVPISNHLYFYWYRQILGQKVEFLVSFYNNEISEKSEIFDDQFSVERPDGSNFTLKIRSTKLEDSAMYFCASTLMPGSGYTFGSGTRLTVV.

CDR3 residues: CASSTGTGYPYEQYF. The CDR3 DNA sequence: TGTGCCAGCAGTACCGGGACAGGGTACCCCTACGAGCAGTACTTC. V gene TRBV28 combines with J gene TRBJ2-7; 9 nucleotides agree with TRBD1. CDR3 length: 15 amino acids. The germline V gene encodes CDR1 MDHEN and CDR2 SYDVKM. The V segment lost 5 bases and the J segment 2 bases; nucleotides outside the gene matches: 7.

This clone appeared once. The genes are TRBV29-1 and TRBJ2-5; 7 bases agree with TRBD2. Germline values: CDR1 SQVTM, CDR2 ANQGSEA. V shed 7 bases, J shed 4 bases, and the junction held 12 bases outside the gene matches. This CDR3 comprises 14 residues. CDR3 nucleotides: TGCAGCGCTAGGGACTCCGCGGGAGTAGAGACCCAGTACTTC. Its protein product is CSARDSAGVETQYF. The full variable domain, rest sourced from reference TRBV29-1 and TRBJ2-5, is SAVISQKPSRDICQRGTSLTIQCQVDSQVTMMFWYRQQPGQSLTLIATANQGSEATYESGFVIDKFPISRPNLTFSTLTVSNMSPEDSSIYLCSARDSAGVETQYFGPGTRLLVL.